This TCR beta chain was identified during a study of CD8+CD57+ T cells in acquired aplastic anemia. Patients chosen for sequencing had CD8+CD57+ cells that had expanded, as shown by flow cytometry. Prior therapy had not been administered to any patient at the time of blood sampling. The germline V gene encodes CDR1 SGHTA and CDR2 FQGNSA. The CDR3 is 13 residues long. With 5 bases clipped from V and 5 bases from J, the junction kept 4 bases outside the gene matches. TCR beta VDJ combinations and CDR3 sequences were profiled from genomic DNA. TCRdb recomputed calls from the reads with MiXCR, one row per CDR3 protein. The table records fewer than 250,000 distinct CDR3 sequences, 40% to 60% of them present only once.

The chain joins TRBV7-2 to TRBJ2-5, with 8 bases that match TRBD1. The clonotype comes from a human donor with aplastic anemia. The material sequenced was sorted CD4+, CD8+, or CD8+CD57+ T cells (not recorded which) from PBMCs. CDR3 sequence reads: CASSTTGVETQYF. As DNA, the CDR3 is TGTGCCAGCAGCACGACAGGGGTTGAGACCCAGTACTTC.